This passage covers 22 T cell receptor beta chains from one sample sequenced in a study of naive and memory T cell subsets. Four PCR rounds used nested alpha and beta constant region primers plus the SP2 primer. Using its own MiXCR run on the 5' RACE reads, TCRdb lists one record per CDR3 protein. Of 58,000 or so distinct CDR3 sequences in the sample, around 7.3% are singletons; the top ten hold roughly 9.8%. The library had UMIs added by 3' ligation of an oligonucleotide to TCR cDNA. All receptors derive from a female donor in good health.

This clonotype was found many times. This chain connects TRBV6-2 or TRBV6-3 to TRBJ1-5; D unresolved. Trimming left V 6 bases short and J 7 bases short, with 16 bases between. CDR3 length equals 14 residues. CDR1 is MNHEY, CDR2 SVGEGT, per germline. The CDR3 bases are TGTGCCAGCAGAACGGGGTGGGCCCAACAGCCCCAGCATTTT. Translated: CASRTGWAQQPQHF.

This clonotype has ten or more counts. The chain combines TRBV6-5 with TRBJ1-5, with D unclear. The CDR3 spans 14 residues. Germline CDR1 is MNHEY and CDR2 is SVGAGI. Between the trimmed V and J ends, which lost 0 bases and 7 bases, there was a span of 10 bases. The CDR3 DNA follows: TGTGCCAGCAGTTACTCCCCCGGCGGGCAGCCCCAGCATTTT. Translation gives CASSYSPGGQPQHF.

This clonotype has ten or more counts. The CDR3 loop reads CASSSRVGGDSGANVLTF. In DNA form, the CDR3 reads TGTGCCAGCAGCTCTCGGGTTGGGGGAGACTCTGGGGCCAACGTCCTGACTTTC. The chain links TRBV7-9 to TRBJ2-6; D tentatively fits TRBD1 or TRBD2 (5 bases each). This CDR3 is built from 18 residues. Trimming stripped 4 bases from V and 0 bases from J, with 16 bases between. Germline CDR1 is SEHNR and CDR2 is FQNEAQ (reference sequence).

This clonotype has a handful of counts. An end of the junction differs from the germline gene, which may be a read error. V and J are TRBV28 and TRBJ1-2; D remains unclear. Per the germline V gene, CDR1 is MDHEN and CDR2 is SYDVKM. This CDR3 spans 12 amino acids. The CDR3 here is CASSPEEYGDTF. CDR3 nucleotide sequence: TGTGCCAGCAGCCCGGAGGAGTATGGCGACACCTTC.

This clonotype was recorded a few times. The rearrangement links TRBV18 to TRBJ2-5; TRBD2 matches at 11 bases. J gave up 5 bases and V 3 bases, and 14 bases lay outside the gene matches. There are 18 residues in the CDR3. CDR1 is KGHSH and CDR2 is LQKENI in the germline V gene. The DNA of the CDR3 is TGTGCCAGCTCACCGCGGCTGCTAGCGGGGGGCCTCGAGGAGACCCAGTACTTC. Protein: CASSPRLLAGGLEETQYF.

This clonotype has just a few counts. The CDR3 DNA sequence: TGTGCCAGCAGACGGTCTGGGGGCACAGATACGCAGTATTTT. Translating it yields CASRRSGGTDTQYF. The rearrangement joins TRBV3-1 to TRBJ2-3, with D unresolved. Germline CDR1 reads LGHDT; CDR2 reads YNNKEL (reference sequence). Trimming removed 6 bases at V and 1 base at J, with 11 bases between. The CDR3 is 14 amino acids.

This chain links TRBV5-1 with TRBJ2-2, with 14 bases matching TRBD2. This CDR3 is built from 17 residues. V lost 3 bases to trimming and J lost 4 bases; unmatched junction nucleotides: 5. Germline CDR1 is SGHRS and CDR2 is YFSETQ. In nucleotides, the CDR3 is TGCGCCAGCAGCTCTGGACTAGCGGGGGGTACCACCGGGGAGCTGTTTTTT. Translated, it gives CASSSGLAGGTTGELFF.

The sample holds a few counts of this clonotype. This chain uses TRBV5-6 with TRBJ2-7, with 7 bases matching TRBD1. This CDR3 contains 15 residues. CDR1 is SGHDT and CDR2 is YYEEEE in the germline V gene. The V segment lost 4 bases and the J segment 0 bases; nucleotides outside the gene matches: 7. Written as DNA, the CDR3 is TGTGCCAGCAGCGAACCGACAGGGTCCTCCTACGAGCAGTACTTC. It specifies CASSEPTGSSYEQYF.

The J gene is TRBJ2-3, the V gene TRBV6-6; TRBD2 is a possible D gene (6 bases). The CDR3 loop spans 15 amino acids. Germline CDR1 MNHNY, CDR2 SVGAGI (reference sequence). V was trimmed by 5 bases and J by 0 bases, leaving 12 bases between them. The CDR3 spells CASSRRDRSTDTQYF. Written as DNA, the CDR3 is TGTGCCAGCAGTCGGCGGGACCGCAGCACAGATACGCAGTATTTT.

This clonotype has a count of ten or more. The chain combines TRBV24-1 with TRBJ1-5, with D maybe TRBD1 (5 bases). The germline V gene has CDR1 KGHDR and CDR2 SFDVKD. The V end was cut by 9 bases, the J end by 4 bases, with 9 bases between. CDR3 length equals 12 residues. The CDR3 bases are TGTGCCACCGGTTCAGGGAATCAGCCCCAGCATTTT. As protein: CATGSGNQPQHF.

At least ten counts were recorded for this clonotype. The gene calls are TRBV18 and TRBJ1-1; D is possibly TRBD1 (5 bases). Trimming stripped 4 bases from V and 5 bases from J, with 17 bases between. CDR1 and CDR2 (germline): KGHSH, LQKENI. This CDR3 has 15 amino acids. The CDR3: CASSLISRDSTEAFF. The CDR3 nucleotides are TGTGCCAGCTCACTAATATCCAGGGATTCTACTGAAGCTTTCTTT.

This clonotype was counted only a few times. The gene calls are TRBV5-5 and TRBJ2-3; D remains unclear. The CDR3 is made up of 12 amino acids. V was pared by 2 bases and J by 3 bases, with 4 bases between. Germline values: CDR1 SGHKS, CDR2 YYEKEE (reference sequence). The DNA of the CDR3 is TGTGCCAGCAGCTTTCAGACAGATACGCAGTATTTT. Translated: CASSFQTDTQYF.

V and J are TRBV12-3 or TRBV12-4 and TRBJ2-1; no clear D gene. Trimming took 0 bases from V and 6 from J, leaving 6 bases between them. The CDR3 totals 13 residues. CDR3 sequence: CASSLARSNEQFF. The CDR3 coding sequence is TGTGCCAGCAGTTTAGCGCGGAGCAATGAGCAGTTCTTC.

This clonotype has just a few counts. CDR3 bases: TGCGCCAGCAGCTTGGCCGGGGTAGCGGGGCCCAATGAGCAGTTCTTC. Its translation: CASSLAGVAGPNEQFF. This rearrangement joins TRBV5-1 to TRBJ2-1; 8 positions match TRBD2. The CDR3 runs 16 residues. The V and J ends lost 0 bases and 6 bases, in that order; junction bases with no gene match: 8. Germline lookup yields CDR1 SGHRS and CDR2 YFSETQ.

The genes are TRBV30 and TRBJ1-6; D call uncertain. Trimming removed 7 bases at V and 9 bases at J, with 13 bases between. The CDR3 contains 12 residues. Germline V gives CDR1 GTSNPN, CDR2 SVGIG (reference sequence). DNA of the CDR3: TGTGCCTCCCAAGCTACGAGTTCACCCCTCCACTTT. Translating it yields CASQATSSPLHF.

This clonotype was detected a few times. The CDR3 nucleotides read TGTGCCAGCAGCCTGACCGGGGCGCAGTACTTC. Amino acids: CASSLTGAQYF. The V call is TRBV2, the J call TRBJ2-7; D tentatively fits TRBD1 or TRBD2 (5 bases each). CDR1 is SNHLY and CDR2 is FYNNEI in the germline V gene. CDR3 size: 11 residues. V was pared by 6 bases and J by 9 bases, with 12 bases between.

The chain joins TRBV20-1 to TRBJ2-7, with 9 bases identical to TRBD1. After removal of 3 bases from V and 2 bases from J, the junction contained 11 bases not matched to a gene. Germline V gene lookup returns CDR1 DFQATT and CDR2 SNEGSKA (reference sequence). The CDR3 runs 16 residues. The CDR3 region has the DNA TGCAGTGCTAGCGCAATACAGGGGGCTACCCCCTACGAGCAGTACTTC. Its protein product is CSASAIQGATPYEQYF.

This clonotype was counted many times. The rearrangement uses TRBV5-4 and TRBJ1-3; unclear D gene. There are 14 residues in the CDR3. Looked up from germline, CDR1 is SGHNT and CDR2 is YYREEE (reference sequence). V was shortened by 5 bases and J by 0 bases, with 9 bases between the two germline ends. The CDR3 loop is CASRSLGSGNTIYF. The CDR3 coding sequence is TGTGCCAGCAGGTCTCTGGGCTCTGGAAACACCATATATTTT.

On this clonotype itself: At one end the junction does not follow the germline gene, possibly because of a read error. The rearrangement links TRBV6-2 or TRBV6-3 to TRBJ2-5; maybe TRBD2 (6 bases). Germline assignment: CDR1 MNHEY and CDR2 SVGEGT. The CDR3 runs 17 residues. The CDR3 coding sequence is TGTGCCAGCAGTCCCCTCTGGGGCCGGGGGAATCAAGAAACCCAGTACTTC. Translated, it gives CASSPLWGRGNQETQYF.

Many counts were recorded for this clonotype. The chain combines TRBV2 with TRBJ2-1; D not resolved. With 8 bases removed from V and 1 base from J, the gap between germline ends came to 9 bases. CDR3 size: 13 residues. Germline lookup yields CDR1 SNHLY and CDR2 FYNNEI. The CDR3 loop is CASSTESYNEQFF. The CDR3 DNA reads TGTGCCAGCTCAACTGAGTCCTACAATGAGCAGTTCTTC.

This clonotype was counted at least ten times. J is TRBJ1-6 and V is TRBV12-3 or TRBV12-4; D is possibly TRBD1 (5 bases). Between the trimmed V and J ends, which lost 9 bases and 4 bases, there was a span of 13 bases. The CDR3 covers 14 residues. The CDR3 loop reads CASRRQTYNSPLHF. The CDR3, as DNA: TGTGCCAGTCGCCGACAGACGTATAATTCACCCCTCCACTTT.

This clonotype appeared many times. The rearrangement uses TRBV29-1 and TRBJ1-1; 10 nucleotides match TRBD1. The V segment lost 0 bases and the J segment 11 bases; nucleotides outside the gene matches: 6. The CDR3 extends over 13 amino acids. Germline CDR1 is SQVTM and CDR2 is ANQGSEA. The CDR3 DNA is TGCAGCGTTGAAGATCCAGGGACAGGGGTCGCTTTCTTT. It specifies CSVEDPGTGVAFF. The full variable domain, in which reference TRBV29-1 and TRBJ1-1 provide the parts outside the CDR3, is SAVISQKPSRDICQRGTSLTIQCQVDSQVTMMFWYRQQPGQSLTLIATANQGSEATYESGFVIDKFPISRPNLTFSTLTVSNMSPEDSSIYLCSVEDPGTGVAFFGQGTRLTVV.